This is a list of T cell receptor beta chains from one sample in a study of blood T cells in healthy people across ages. TCRdb independently ran MiXCR on the 5' RACE reads; one entry per CDR3 protein. The sample lists some 560,000 distinct CDR3 sequences, around a quarter occurring once. The sample was also reused in another study, on T cells of mothers and their children.

The source material was blood. These receptors were obtained from a boy aged 2 to 9 in good health. CDR3s include the opening cysteine and the closing phenylalanine or tryptophan. The order of the fields is D gene, V gene, clone size, J gene, CDR3 protein, CDR3 DNA. The D gene is left open where the match is weak. Only some rows state a clone size, as once, few, many or a class for expanded clones.

>-|TRBV6-6|-|TRBJ2-3
CASRTGVFTSTDTQYF
TGTGCCAGCAGGACAGGAGTCTTTACTAGCACAGATACGCAGTATTTT
>TRBD2|TRBV27|-|TRBJ2-7
CASSVTSGAYEQYF
TGTGCCAGCAGCGTGACTAGCGGAGCCTACGAGCAGTACTTC
>-|TRBV20-1|-|TRBJ1-2
CSARAPTDYGYTF
TGCAGTGCTAGGGCACCGACAGACTATGGCTACACCTTC
>TRBD2|TRBV3-1|few|TRBJ2-1
CASSQFLAGVQEQFF
TGTGCCAGCAGCCAATTCCTAGCGGGAGTCCAGGAGCAGTTCTTC
>TRBD1|TRBV20-1|few|TRBJ2-7
CSAPLTGGHEQYF
TGCAGTGCCCCATTGACAGGGGGCCACGAGCAGTACTTC
>TRBD2|TRBV7-2|-|TRBJ2-1
CASSPPGRGGQGEQFF
TGTGCCAGCAGTCCCCCCGGGCGGGGGGGCCAGGGTGAGCAGTTCTTC
>TRBD2|TRBV20-1|-|TRBJ2-3
CSARASGASTDTQYF
TGCAGTGCTAGAGCTAGCGGGGCTAGCACAGATACGCAGTATTTT
>-|TRBV7-2|few|TRBJ1-1
CASSLEEERPPEAFF
TGTGCCAGCAGCTTAGAAGAGGAGCGGCCACCTGAAGCTTTCTTT
>-|TRBV15|few|TRBJ2-7
CATSSFWAGKRTYEQYF
TGTGCCACCAGCAGTTTCTGGGCGGGGAAAAGGACCTACGAGCAGTACTTC
>TRBD1|TRBV9|-|TRBJ1-6
CASSARQGDSPLHF
TGTGCCAGCAGCGCCAGACAGGGGGATTCACCCCTCCACTTT
>-|TRBV11-2|few|TRBJ1-2
CASSLFVGPYGYTF
TGTGCCAGCAGCTTATTCGTAGGGCCGTATGGCTACACCTTC
>-|TRBV15|-|TRBJ1-5
CATSRFNQPQHF
TGTGCCACCAGCAGATTTAATCAGCCCCAGCATTTT
>TRBD1|TRBV12-3/TRBV12-4|-|TRBJ1-4
CASSTSDRGGEKLFF
TGTGCCAGCAGTACCTCAGACAGGGGTGGGGAAAAACTGTTTTTT
>-|TRBV12-3/TRBV12-4|-|TRBJ1-2
CASSLVAGNGYTF
TGTGCCAGCAGTTTAGTAGCGGGGAATGGCTACACCTTC
>-|TRBV12-3/TRBV12-4|-|TRBJ1-2
CASSPPGGNYGYTF
TGTGCCAGCAGTCCCCCCGGGGGAAACTATGGCTACACCTTC
>-|TRBV28|-|TRBJ2-4
CASSLGRGPILAKNIQYF
TGTGCCAGCAGTTTGGGCAGGGGACCGATTCTAGCCAAAAACATTCAGTACTTC
>-|TRBV7-8|few|TRBJ2-3
CASSPDYLTDTQYF
TGTGCCAGCAGTCCGGACTACCTCACAGATACGCAGTATTTT
>-|TRBV3-1|few|TRBJ2-2
CASRESNTGELFF
TGTGCCAGCAGAGAATCGAACACCGGGGAGCTGTTTTTT
>TRBD2|TRBV29-1|few|TRBJ2-1
CSVEGGLAGHGYNEQFF
TGCAGCGTTGAAGGAGGGTTAGCGGGACACGGATACAATGAGCAGTTCTTC
>TRBD2|TRBV20-1|few|TRBJ2-3
CSAVLAGGSTDTQYF
TGCAGTGCTGTACTAGCGGGGGGCAGCACAGATACGCAGTATTTT
>-|TRBV5-1|-|TRBJ1-1
CASSPGTGYEAFF
TGCGCCAGCAGCCCCGGTACGGGGTATGAAGCTTTCTTT
>-|TRBV3-1|-|TRBJ2-1
CASSQVRGNSYNEQFF
TGTGCCAGCAGCCAAGTCCGGGGGAACTCCTACAATGAACAGTTCTTC
>-|TRBV3-1|few|TRBJ2-5
CASSGSPETQYF
TGTGCCAGCAGCGGGTCCCCAGAGACCCAGTACTTC
>-|TRBV19|-|TRBJ1-4
CASSIRRGATNEKLFF
TGTGCCAGTAGTATTCGACGAGGGGCAACTAATGAAAAACTGTTTTTT
>-|TRBV11-2|-|TRBJ2-3
CASRKGEVDTQYF
TGTGCCAGCAGAAAGGGGGAGGTAGATACGCAGTATTTT
>-|TRBV10-3|-|TRBJ1-1
CAISESNGDEAFF
TGTGCCATCAGTGAGTCAAACGGGGATGAAGCTTTCTTT
>-|TRBV20-1|few|TRBJ2-1
CSARGGALKRYNEQFF
TGCAGTGCTAGAGGCGGGGCACTCAAACGGTACAATGAGCAGTTCTTC
>-|TRBV12-3/TRBV12-4|-|TRBJ2-1
CASSLVSGRTTGNPNEQFF
TGTGCCAGCAGTTTAGTTTCGGGGCGGACAACAGGGAACCCTAATGAGCAGTTCTTC
>TRBD1|TRBV12-5|few|TRBJ2-7
CASGLPIRQGEVIEQYF
TGTGCTAGTGGCCTCCCCATTCGACAGGGTGAAGTCATCGAGCAGTACTTC
>-|TRBV30|few|TRBJ2-5
CAWRTGGSQETQYF
TGTGCCTGGAGAACTGGAGGGTCTCAAGAGACCCAGTACTTC
>-|TRBV12-3/TRBV12-4|few|TRBJ2-3
CASSLGGTRTDTQYF
TGTGCCAGCAGTTTAGGCGGGACTCGCACAGATACGCAGTATTTT
>-|TRBV9|-|TRBJ2-1
CASSDRGAGNNEQFF
TGTGCCAGCAGCGACCGGGGGGCTGGGAACAATGAGCAGTTCTTC
>-|TRBV7-9|-|TRBJ2-4
CASCTFTGGGNIQYF
TGTGCCAGCTGCACCTTTACCGGAGGTGGGAACATTCAGTACTTC
>TRBD2|TRBV20-1|-|TRBJ2-5
CSATPPSGRLRETQYF
TGCAGTGCTACACCCCCTAGCGGGAGGTTGCGAGAGACCCAGTACTTC
>TRBD1|TRBV28|-|TRBJ2-7
CASSRDRYYDQYF
TGTGCCAGCAGCCGGGACAGATATTACGATCAGTACTTC
>-|TRBV7-2|-|TRBJ2-7
CASSLQDSVGQYF
TGTGCCAGCAGCCTGCAAGACAGTGTTGGGCAGTACTTC
>-|TRBV19|-|TRBJ2-5
CASHWSETQYF
TGTGCCAGCCATTGGAGCGAGACCCAGTACTTC
>-|TRBV14|-|TRBJ2-1
CASSPPGGVGEQFF
TGTGCCAGCAGCCCGCCGGGTGGGGTAGGTGAGCAGTTCTTC
>-|TRBV7-2|-|TRBJ1-3
CASSLVAATGNTIYF
TGTGCCAGCAGCTTAGTTGCTGCTACTGGAAACACCATATATTTT
>TRBD2|TRBV6-2/TRBV6-3|-|TRBJ2-1
CASSTAPSSGEYNEQFF
TGTGCCAGCAGTACCGCCCCCTCTAGCGGAGAATACAATGAGCAGTTCTTC
>TRBD1|TRBV6-5|few|TRBJ2-5
CASRPGTGDQETQYF
TGTGCCAGCAGGCCTGGGACAGGGGACCAAGAGACCCAGTACTTC
>-|TRBV20-1|-|TRBJ2-1
CSVQGGVQRDEQFF
TGCAGTGTCCAGGGAGGTGTTCAGCGGGATGAGCAGTTCTTC
>-|TRBV20-1|-|TRBJ1-1
CSARDQGGANTEAFF
TGCAGTGCTAGAGATCAGGGTGGGGCGAACACTGAAGCTTTCTTT
>-|TRBV2|-|TRBJ2-7
CASSIPTGYEQYF
TGTGCCAGCAGTATCCCGACGGGCTACGAGCAGTACTTC
>-|TRBV15|few|TRBJ2-7
CATSRGNMHEQYF
TGTGCCACCAGCAGAGGAAATATGCACGAGCAGTACTTC
>-|TRBV5-1|few|TRBJ2-5
CASSLAGQRETQYF
TGCGCCAGCAGCTTGGCCGGTCAGAGGGAGACCCAGTACTTC
>TRBD1|TRBV12-3/TRBV12-4|few|TRBJ2-6
CASSFGSGRGHGANVLTF
TGTGCCAGCAGTTTTGGTTCTGGCAGGGGGCACGGGGCCAACGTCCTGACTTTC
>-|TRBV29-1|-|TRBJ1-1
CSVPIQVLNTEAFF
TGCAGCGTGCCGATTCAGGTTTTGAACACTGAAGCTTTCTTT
>-|TRBV7-9|few|TRBJ1-5
CASSSAPQPQHF
TGTGCCAGCAGCTCGGCACCTCAGCCCCAGCATTTT
>TRBD1|TRBV7-9|-|TRBJ2-3
CASSSRTGPTDTQYF
TGTGCCAGCAGCTCCCGGACAGGACCCACAGATACGCAGTATTTT
>-|TRBV20-1|-|TRBJ2-1
CSARPAGWSSYNEQFF
TGCAGTGCTAGACCCGCAGGGTGGAGCTCCTACAATGAGCAGTTCTTC
>TRBD1|TRBV29-1|-|TRBJ2-7
CSVPGQGMLEQYF
TGCAGCGTCCCAGGACAGGGTATGCTCGAGCAGTACTTC